Sequencing of this T cell receptor beta chain was carried out in a study of beta chain features in type 1 diabetes. Study-wide background: All samples combined gave fewer than 110 million sorted cells for examination. Study-wide findings and caveats: TCRB rearrangement may or may not be influenced by HLA type; here this remained unresolved. Moderate but significant shortening of TCRB CDR3s was recorded in all four CD4+ subsets from Type 1 diabetes patients.

Central memory, naive, regulatory and stem cell-like memory CD4+ cells were sorted by CD45RO/CCR7/CD25/CD127/CD95/CD27. The sample holds a few counts of this clone. Its cognate antigen is unknown. The investigators reverse transcribed all of the isolated RNA, so they sequenced expressed TCRB transcripts. The protocol was immunoSEQ multiplex PCR, while the TCRdb copy is restricted to in-frame clones and leaves out a portion. The sample gives 300,000 to 450,000 clones, around a tenth of which show up once; less than 0.65% is in the top ten. The CDR3 length is 14 residues. CDR1 MNHEY and CDR2 SVGAGI come from the germline V gene. V dropped 5 bases and J dropped 0 bases, with 11 bases sitting between them.

The sequence came from a young man with type 1 diabetes. Sequenced input: central memory CD4+ T cells from blood. The V call is TRBV6-5, the J call TRBJ2-7; D unresolved. CDR3 bases: TGTGCCAGCAGTGAAGGAATGTACTCCTACGAGCAGTACTTC. This sequence encodes CASSEGMYSYEQYF.